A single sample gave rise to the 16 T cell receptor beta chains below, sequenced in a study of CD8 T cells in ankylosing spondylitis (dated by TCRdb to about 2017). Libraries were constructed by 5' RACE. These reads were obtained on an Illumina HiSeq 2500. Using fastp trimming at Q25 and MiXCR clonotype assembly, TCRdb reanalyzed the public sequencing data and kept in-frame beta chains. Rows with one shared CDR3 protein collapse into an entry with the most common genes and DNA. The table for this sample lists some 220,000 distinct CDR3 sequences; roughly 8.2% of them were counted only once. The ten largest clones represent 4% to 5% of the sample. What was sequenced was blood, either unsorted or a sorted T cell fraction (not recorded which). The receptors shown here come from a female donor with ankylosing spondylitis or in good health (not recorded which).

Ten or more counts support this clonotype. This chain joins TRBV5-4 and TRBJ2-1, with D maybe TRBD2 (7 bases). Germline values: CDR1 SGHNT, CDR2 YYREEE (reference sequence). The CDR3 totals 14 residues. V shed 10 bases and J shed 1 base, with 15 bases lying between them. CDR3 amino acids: CAAGALQSYNEQFF. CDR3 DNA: TGTGCCGCGGGGGCTTTACAGTCCTACAATGAGCAGTTCTTC.

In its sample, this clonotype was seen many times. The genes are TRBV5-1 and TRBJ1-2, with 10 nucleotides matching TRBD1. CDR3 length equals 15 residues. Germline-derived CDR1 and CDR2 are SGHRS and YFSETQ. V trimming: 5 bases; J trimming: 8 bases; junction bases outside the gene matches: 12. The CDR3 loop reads CASSYTGTGVEGYTF. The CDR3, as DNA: TGCGCCAGCAGTTATACCGGGACAGGGGTCGAGGGCTACACCTTC.

The CDR3, as DNA: TGTGCCAGCAGCTTGGGTCATGACAACAGGGGAGGGGGGGAAGAGACCCAGTACTTC. The encoded protein is CASSLGHDNRGGGEETQYF. The V and J genes are TRBV7-8 and TRBJ2-5; D may correspond to TRBD1 or TRBD2 (7 bases each). V was cut by 3 bases and J by 3 bases, with 26 bases left in between. Germline CDR1 is SGHVS and CDR2 is FQNEAQ. The CDR3 length is 19 residues.

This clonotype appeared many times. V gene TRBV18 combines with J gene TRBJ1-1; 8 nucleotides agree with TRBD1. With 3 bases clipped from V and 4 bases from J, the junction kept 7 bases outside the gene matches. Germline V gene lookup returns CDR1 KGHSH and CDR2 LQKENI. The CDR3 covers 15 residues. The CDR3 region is CASSPQGAAATEAFF. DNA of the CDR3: TGTGCCAGCTCACCCCAGGGGGCGGCCGCCACTGAAGCTTTCTTT.

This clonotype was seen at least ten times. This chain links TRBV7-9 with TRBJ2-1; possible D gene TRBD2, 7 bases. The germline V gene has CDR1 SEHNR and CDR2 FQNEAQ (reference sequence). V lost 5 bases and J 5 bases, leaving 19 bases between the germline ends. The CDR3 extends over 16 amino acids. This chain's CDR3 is CASSPSGGTQHNEQFF. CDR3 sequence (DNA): TGTGCCAGCAGCCCATCCGGGGGGACACAGCACAATGAGCAGTTCTTC.

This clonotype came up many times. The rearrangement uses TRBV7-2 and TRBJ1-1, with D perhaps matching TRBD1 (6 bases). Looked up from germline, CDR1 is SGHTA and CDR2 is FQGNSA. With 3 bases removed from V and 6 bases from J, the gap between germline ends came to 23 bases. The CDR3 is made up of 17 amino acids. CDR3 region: CASSFHTGIGFRAEAFF. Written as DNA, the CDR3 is TGTGCCAGCAGCTTCCACACAGGGATTGGGTTTAGGGCTGAAGCTTTCTTT.

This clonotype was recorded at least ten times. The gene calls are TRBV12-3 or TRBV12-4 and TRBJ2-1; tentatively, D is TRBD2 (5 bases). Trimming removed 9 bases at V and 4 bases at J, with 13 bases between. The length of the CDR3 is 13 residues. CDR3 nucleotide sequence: TGTGCCAGTTGCTGTAAGCGGTACAATGAGCAGTTCTTC. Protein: CASCCKRYNEQFF.

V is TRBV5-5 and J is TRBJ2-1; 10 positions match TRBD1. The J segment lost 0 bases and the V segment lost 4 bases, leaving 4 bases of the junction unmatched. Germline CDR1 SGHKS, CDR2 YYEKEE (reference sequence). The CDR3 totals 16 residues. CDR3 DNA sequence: TGTGCCAGCAGCCCGGGGACAGGGGACTCCTACAATGAGCAGTTCTTC. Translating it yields CASSPGTGDSYNEQFF.

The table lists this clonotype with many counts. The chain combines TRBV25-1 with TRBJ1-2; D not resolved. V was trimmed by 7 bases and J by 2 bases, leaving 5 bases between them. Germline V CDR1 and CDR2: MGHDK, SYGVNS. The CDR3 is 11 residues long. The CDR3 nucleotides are TGTGCCAGCACAGGAAACTATGGCTACACCTTC. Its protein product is CASTGNYGYTF.

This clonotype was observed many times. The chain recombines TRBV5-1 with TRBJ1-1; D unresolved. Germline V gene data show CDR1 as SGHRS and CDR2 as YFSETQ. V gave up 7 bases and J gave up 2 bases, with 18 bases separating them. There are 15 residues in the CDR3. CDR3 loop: CASGLRAASNTEAFF. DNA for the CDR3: TGCGCCAGCGGGCTGCGGGCGGCGAGTAACACTGAAGCTTTCTTT.

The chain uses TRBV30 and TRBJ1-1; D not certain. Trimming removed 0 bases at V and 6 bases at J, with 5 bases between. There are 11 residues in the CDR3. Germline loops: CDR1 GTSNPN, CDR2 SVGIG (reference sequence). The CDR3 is CAWSVRPEAFF. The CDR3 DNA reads TGTGCCTGGAGTGTACGGCCTGAAGCTTTCTTT.

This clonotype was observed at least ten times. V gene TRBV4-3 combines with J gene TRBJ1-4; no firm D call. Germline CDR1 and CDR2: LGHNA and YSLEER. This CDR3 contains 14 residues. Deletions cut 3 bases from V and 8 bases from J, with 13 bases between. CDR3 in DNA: TGCGCCAGCAGCCACGACTTGGGGTTCGAAAAACTGTTTTTT. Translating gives CASSHDLGFEKLFF.

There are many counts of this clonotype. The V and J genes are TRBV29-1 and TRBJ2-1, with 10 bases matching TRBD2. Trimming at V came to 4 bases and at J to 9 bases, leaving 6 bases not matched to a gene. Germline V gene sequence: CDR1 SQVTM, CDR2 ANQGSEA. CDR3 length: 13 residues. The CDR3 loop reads CSVASGSLGEQFF. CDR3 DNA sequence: TGCAGCGTTGCTAGCGGGAGCCTTGGTGAGCAGTTCTTC.

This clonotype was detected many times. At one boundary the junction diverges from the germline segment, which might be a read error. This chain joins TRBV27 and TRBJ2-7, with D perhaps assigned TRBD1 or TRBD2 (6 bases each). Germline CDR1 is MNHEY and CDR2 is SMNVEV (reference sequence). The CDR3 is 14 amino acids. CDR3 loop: CASGLIGGPYEQYF. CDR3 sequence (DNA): TGTGCCAGCGGTTTGATCGGGGGCCCCTACGAGCAGTACTTC.

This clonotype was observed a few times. CDR3 coding DNA: TGTGCCACCGGGGGGGGCGAATCCTACAATGAGCAGTTCTTC. This gives the protein CATGGGESYNEQFF. The rearrangement links TRBV7-8 to TRBJ2-1, with 8 bases fitting TRBD2. V was pared by 10 bases and J by 1 base, with 6 bases of the junction left unmatched. CDR3 length: 14 residues. CDR1 is SGHVS, CDR2 FQNEAQ, per germline.

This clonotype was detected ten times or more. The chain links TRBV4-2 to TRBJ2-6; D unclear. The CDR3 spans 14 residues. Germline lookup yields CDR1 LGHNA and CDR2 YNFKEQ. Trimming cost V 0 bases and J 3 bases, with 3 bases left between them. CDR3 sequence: CASSQDLGANVLTF. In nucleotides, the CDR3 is TGTGCCAGCAGCCAAGACCTTGGGGCCAACGTCCTGACTTTC.